This T cell receptor (beta chain) was found in a study of response to subunit inactivated influenza vaccine. Points from the study as a whole: Authors suggested that a seasonal influenza vaccination recruits few new T cells each time.

Germline lookup yields CDR1 SEHNR and CDR2 FQNEAQ (reference sequence). The CDR3 runs 12 residues. Deletions cut 1 base from V and 3 bases from J, with 3 bases between. TCRdb re-called the RT-PCR reads with MiXCR, one entry per CDR3 protein. This sample yields 200,000 to 250,000 distinct CDR3 sequences, of which 9% to 15% are seen a single time; about 7.8% belongs to the top ten. This clonotype was recorded at least ten times. Antigen unknown. The TCR comes from a man between 50 and 59 years old who received an inactivated influenza vaccine. The sample in question was non-naive T cells sorted from PBMCs, obtained roughly 2 weeks before vaccination. V and J are TRBV7-9 and TRBJ1-1; D gene unclear. The CDR3, as DNA: TGTGCCAGCAGCTTAGACTACACTGAAGCTTTCTTT. Translating gives CASSLDYTEAFF.